The source of this TCR beta chain is a study of monozygotic twins with inflammatory bowel disease. There are 21 residues in the CDR3. The germline gives CDR1 SGHAT, CDR2 FQNNGV. TCRdb re-called the 5' RACE reads and gives one entry per CDR3 protein, without DNA. This listing includes 420,000 or so distinct CDR3 sequences. Sequenced: blood. This receptor was identified in a human donor with ulcerative colitis or Crohn's disease, or a healthy co-twin of an affected twin (not recorded which). V and J are TRBV11-2 and TRBJ2-4; as DNA is missing, the TRBD2 call by TCRdb cannot be tested. CDR3 amino acids: CASSLDALNSGGPLAKNIQYF.